This T cell receptor beta chain was recovered during a study of blood T cell repertoires in COVID-19. The overall study: Italy, Spain and the United States were the sources of the convalescent and acute COVID-19 samples. The analysed material was cDNA or gDNA that came from T cells, B-cell-depleted T cells, or PBMCs.

Authors' processing steps: Estimates of nucleated cell counts were drawn from the amplification of reference gene primers. The table came from immunoSEQ multiplex PCR; TCRdb's copy has only in-frame clones and leaves some out. D and trimming were read from the DNA, whereas the V and J calls and clone size are those reported in that table. The repertoire holds more than 95,000 clones, 85% to 90% seen once, with more than 14% in the top ten. Material for sequencing was peripheral blood. The TCR originated in a man over 45 with acute or convalescent COVID-19.

The CDR3 DNA is TGTGCCTCAGGGCAGGGGGCGTATTCACCCCTCCACTTT. It yields the protein CASGQGAYSPLHF. The chain combines TRBV10-3 with TRBJ1-6, with 8 bases matching TRBD1. Trimming removed 11 bases from V and 8 bases from J; junction bases left unmatched: 8. The CDR3 covers 13 residues. CDR1 and CDR2 from the germline V gene are ENHRY and SYGVKD.